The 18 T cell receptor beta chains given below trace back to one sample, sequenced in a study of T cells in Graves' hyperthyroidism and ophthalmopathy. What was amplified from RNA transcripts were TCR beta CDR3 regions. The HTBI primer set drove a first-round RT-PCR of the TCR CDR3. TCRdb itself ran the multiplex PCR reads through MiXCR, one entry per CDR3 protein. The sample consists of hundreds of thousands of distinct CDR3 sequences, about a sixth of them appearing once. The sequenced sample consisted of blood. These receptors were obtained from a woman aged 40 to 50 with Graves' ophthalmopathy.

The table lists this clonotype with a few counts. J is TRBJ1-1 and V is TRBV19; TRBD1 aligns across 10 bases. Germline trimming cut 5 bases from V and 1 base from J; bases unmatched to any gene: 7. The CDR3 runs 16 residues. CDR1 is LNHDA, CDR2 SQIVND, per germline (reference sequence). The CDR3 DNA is TGTGCCAGTAGTCGCCCGGGACAGGGGAAGAACACTGAAGCTTTCTTT. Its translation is CASSRPGQGKNTEAFF.

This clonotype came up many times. Here the CDR3 DNA reads TGTGCCAGCAGTCGGGGGCCAGGAGAGACCCAGTACTTC. It yields the protein CASSRGPGETQYF. The rearrangement uses TRBV6-1 and TRBJ2-5; D may correspond to TRBD1 or TRBD2 (6 bases each). The CDR3 is 13 residues long. V shed 5 bases and J shed 4 bases, with 11 bases lying between them. CDR1 MNHNS and CDR2 SASEGT come from the germline V gene.

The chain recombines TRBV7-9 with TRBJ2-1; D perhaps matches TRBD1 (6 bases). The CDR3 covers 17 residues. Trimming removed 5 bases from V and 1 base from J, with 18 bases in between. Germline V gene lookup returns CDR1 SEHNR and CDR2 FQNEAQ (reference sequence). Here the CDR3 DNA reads TGTGCCAGCAGCATACCTACAGGGAAAGGGTCCTACAATGAGCAGTTCTTC. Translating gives CASSIPTGKGSYNEQFF.

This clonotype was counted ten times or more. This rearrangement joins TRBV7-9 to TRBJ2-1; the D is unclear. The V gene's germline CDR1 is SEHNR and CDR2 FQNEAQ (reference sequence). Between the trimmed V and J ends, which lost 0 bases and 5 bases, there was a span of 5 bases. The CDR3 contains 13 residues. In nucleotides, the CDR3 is TGTGCCAGCAGCTTAGCGCCGGACAATGAGCAGTTCTTC. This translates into CASSLAPDNEQFF.

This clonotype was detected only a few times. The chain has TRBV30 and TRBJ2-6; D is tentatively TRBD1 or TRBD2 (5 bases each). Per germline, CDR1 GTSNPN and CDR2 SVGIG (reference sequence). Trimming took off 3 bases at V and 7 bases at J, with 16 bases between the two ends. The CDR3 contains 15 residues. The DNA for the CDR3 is TGTGCCTGGAGGAGGGGTCTGGCAGGCGCCAACGTCCTGACTTTC. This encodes CAWRRGLAGANVLTF.

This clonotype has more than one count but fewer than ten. For the CDR3, the DNA is TGTGCCTGGAAGCCCCAAGAGGCTGGCTACACCTTC. Translated, it gives CAWKPQEAGYTF. The chain has TRBV30 and TRBJ1-2; no clear D gene. V lost 4 bases, J lost 7 bases, and 13 bases lay in between. This CDR3 region has 12 residues. Germline CDR1 GTSNPN, CDR2 SVGIG (reference sequence).

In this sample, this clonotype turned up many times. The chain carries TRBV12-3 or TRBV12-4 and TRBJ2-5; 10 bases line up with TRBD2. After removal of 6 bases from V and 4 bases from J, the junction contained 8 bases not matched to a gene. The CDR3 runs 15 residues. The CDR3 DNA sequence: TGTGCCAGCAGCGCTAGCGGGAGTTACGGAGAGACCCAGTACTTC. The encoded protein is CASSASGSYGETQYF.

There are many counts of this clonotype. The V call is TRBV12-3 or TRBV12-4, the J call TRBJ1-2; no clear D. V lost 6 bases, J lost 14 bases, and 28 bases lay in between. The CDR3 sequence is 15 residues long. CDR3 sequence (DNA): TGTGCCAGCAGCAACGGTCTACCACTTTCAGTGGGTGGTACCTTC. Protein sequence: CASSNGLPLSVGGTF.

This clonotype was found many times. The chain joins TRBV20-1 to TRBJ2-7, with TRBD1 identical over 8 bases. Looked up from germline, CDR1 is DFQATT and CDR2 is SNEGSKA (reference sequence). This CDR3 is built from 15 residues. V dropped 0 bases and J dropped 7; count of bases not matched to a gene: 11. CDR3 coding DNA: TGCAGTGCTAGAGATTCGAGGACAGGGTCTTGGGAGCAGTACTTC. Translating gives CSARDSRTGSWEQYF.

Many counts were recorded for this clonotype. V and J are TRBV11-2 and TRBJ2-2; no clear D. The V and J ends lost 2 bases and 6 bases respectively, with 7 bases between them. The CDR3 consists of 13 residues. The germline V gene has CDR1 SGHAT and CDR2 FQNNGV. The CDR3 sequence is CASSLSNAGELFF. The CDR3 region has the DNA TGTGCCAGCAGCTTAAGTAACGCCGGGGAGCTGTTTTTT. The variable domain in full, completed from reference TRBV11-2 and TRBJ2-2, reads EAGVAQSPRYKIIEKRQSVAFWCNPISGHATLYWYQQILGQGPKLLIQFQNNGVVDDSQLPKDRFSAERLKGVDSTLKIQPAKLEDSAVYLCASSLSNAGELFFGEGSRLTVL.

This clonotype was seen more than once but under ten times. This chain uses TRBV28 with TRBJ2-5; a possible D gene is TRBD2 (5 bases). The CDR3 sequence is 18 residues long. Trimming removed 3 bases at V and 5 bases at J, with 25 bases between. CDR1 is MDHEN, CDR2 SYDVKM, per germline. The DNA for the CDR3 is TGTGCCAGCAGTTTCGAGGCTAGTCTGAGGGTCGAACCGGAGACCCAGTACTTC. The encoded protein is CASSFEASLRVEPETQYF.

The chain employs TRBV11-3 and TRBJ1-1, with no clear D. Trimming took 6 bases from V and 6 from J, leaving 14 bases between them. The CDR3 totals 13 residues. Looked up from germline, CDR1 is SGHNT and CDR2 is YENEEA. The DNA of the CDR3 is TGTGCCAGCAGTTACTCCCTAGTCTCTGAAGCTTTCTTT. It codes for CASSYSLVSEAFF.

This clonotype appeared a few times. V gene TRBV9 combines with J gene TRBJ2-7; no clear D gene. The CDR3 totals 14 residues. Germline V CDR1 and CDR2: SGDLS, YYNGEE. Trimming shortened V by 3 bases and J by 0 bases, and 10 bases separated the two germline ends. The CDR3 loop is CASSGGRNSYEQYF. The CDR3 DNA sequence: TGTGCCAGCAGCGGCGGACGGAACTCCTACGAGCAGTACTTC.

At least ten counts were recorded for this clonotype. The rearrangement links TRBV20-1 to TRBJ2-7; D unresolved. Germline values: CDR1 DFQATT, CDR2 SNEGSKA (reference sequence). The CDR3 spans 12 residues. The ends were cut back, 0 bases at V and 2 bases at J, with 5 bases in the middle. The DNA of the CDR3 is TGCAGTGCTAGAGATATCCCCTACGAGCAGTACTTC. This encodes CSARDIPYEQYF.

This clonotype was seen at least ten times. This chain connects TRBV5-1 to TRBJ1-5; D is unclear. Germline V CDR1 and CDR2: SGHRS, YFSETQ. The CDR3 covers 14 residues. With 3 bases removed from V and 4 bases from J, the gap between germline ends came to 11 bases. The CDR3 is CASSSLGGNQPQHF. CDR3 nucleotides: TGCGCCAGCAGCTCCCTAGGTGGGAATCAGCCCCAGCATTTT.

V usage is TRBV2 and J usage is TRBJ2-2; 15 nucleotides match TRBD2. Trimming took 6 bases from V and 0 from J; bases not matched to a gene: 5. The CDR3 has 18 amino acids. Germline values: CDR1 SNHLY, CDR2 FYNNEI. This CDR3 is CASSPGLAGGTNTGELFF. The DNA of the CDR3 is TGTGCCAGCAGCCCGGGACTAGCGGGAGGCACGAACACCGGGGAGCTGTTTTTT.

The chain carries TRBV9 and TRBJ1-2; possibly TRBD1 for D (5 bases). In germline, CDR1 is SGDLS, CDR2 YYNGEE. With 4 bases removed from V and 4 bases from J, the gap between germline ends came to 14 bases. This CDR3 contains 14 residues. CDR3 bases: TGTGCCAGCAGCCCTGAGGGGACGACCTATGGCTACACCTTC. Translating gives CASSPEGTTYGYTF.

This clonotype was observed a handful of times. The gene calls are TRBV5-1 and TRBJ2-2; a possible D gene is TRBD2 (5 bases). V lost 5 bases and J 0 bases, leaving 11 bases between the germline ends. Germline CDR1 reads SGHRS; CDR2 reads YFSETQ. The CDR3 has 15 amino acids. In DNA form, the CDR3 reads TGCGCCAGCAGTCGGCTAGCCACGAACACCGGGGAGCTGTTTTTT. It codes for CASSRLATNTGELFF.